The entry that follows covers one TCR beta chain sequence. This record belongs to a study of blood T cell repertoires in COVID-19. V lost 7 bases and J 1 base, leaving 7 bases between the germline ends. Looked up from germline, CDR1 is SQVTM and CDR2 is ANQGSEA. This CDR3 comprises 11 residues. TCRdb keeps only in-frame clones here, not all; method: immunoSEQ multiplex PCR. The sample lists about 220,000 clones, approximately 80% occurring once. Sequenced: peripheral blood. This TCR was recovered from a human donor in a cohort sampled during active COVID-19. J is TRBJ2-5 and V is TRBV29-1; D unclear. CDR3 in DNA: TGCAGCGGATACACCCAAGAGACCCAGTACTTC. Translation: CSGYTQETQYF.